This TCR beta chain was profiled in a study of identical twins. V was clipped by 4 bases and J by 6 bases, with 15 bases between them. CDR1 and CDR2 (germline): DFQATT, SNEGSKA (reference sequence). The CDR3 is made up of 13 amino acids. One entry per CDR3 protein, called by TCRdb with MiXCR from the 5' RACE reads. Found here are roughly 1,500,000 distinct CDR3 sequences, about 31% of them singletons; the top ten hold about 0.27%. The sequence derives from a newborn girl in good health. The chain carries TRBV20-1 and TRBJ1-1; D is uncertain. The specimen sequenced was cord blood. The CDR3 loop reads CSATSQGFAEAFF. CDR3 bases: TGCAGTGCTACCAGCCAAGGTTTCGCTGAAGCTTTCTTT.